Below, one TCR beta chain is given with its context. What it binds is not known. Ahead of sequencing, the ViraFEST assay grew antigen-specific CD4+ T cells using viral peptide pools. Having been cultured for roughly 11 days, the cells underwent CD4+ T cell isolation. Participants got two doses of BNT162b2 or mRNA-1273 vaccine. In the vaccine recipients, nucleocapsid antibodies were negative and there was no prior SARS-CoV-2 infection. Half-medium exchanges with IL-2 medium took place on days 3 and 7. CDR1 is SGHTS, CDR2 YDEGEE, per germline. Deletions cut 0 bases from V and 4 bases from J, with 10 bases between. The CDR3 has 14 amino acids. The sample belongs to a study of vaccination effects on CD4 cells after COVID-19. Study background: The median interval between the second dose and post-vaccine sampling was 72 days. General study results and limits: Common cold coronaviruses were cross-recognized by only 1 of 255 vaccine-induced clones in healthy vaccinees.

Measured with immunoSEQ multiplex PCR; TCRdb has only the in-frame clones, and not every one. Of roughly 56,000 clones listed, roughly 72% were seen once; the top ten hold around 1.3%. The sequenced sample was CD4+ T cells from PBMCs cultured with HCoV-229E spike peptides, obtained after COVID-19 vaccination. This clonotype was sampled from a human donor who received a COVID-19 vaccine. The chain employs TRBV5-8 and TRBJ1-1; tentatively, D is TRBD1 (5 bases). CDR3 protein: CASSLEGKSTEAFF. CDR3 sequence (DNA): TGTGCCAGCAGCTTGGAGGGGAAGAGCACTGAAGCTTTCTTT. Full variable domain (rest looked up from reference TRBV5-8 and TRBJ1-1): EAGVTQSPTHLIKTRGQQATLRCSPISGHTSVYWYQQALGLGLQFLLWYDEGEERNRGNFPPRFSGRQFPNYSSELNVNALELEDSALYLCASSLEGKSTEAFFGQGTRLTVV.